The 21 T cell receptor beta chains in this list originate from one sample, sequenced in a study of blood T cell repertoires in COVID-19. Sequencing was performed with immunoSEQ multiplex PCR; in TCRdb, only in-frame clones are kept and a portion is missing. Of 300,000 to 350,000 clones listed, about 90% are singletons. Input material: peripheral blood. Every receptor here comes from a woman aged 40-49 years with COVID-19, enrolled during active disease.

This clone was seen a handful of times. Other nucleotide sequences from this sample produce the same CDR3. The chain joins TRBV6-2 or TRBV6-3 to TRBJ1-5, with 8 bases matching TRBD1. The trim removed 6 bases at V and 2 bases at J, leaving 6 bases unmatched. Germline V gives CDR1 MNHEY, CDR2 SVGEGT. The CDR3 has 15 amino acids. The CDR3 DNA sequence: TGTGCCAGCAGCGATAGACAGGGGCGCAATCAGCCCCAGCATTTT. This gives the protein CASSDRQGRNQPQHF.

The V and J genes are TRBV6-5 and TRBJ2-1; 9 bases are shared with TRBD2. The germline V gene has CDR1 MNHEY and CDR2 SVGAGI. CDR3 length: 14 residues. The V segment lost 6 bases and the J segment 5 bases; nucleotides outside the gene matches: 5. As DNA, the CDR3 is TGTGCCAGCAGCCCGGGACTAGCCAACAATGAGCAGTTCTTC. Translated, it gives CASSPGLANNEQFF.

The chain links TRBV12-3 or TRBV12-4 to TRBJ1-2, with 7 bases aligning to TRBD1. The CDR3 runs 12 residues. J gave up 3 bases and V 7 bases, and 2 bases lay outside the gene matches. CDR3 residues: CASTTGDYGYTF. The CDR3 bases are TGTGCCAGCACCACAGGGGACTATGGCTACACCTTC.

V gene TRBV21-1 combines with J gene TRBJ2-5; the table's D gene call, TRBD1, was not cross checked with the DNA. TRBV21-1 is a pseudogene segment. The CDR3 totals 14 residues. The CDR3 loop is CASTTTGTQETQYF. CDR3 coding DNA: TGTGCCAGCACCACTACAGGGACGCAAGAGACCCAGTACTTC.

This clone was counted a single time. This chain connects TRBV27 to TRBJ1-5; 7 nucleotides line up with TRBD1. V was clipped by 2 bases and J by 7 bases; unmatched bases: 8. CDR1 MNHEY and CDR2 SMNVEV come from the germline V gene (reference sequence). The CDR3 consists of 15 residues. The chain's CDR3 is CASSLSKGANQPQHF. The CDR3 nucleotides are TGTGCCAGCAGTTTAAGTAAGGGGGCAAACCAGCCCCAGCATTTT.

Only a few counts were recorded for this clone. This same CDR3 is encoded by further DNA sequences in the sample. The chain links TRBV19 to TRBJ2-5; 8 nucleotides agree with TRBD2. CDR1 and CDR2 from the germline V gene are LNHDA and SQIVND (reference sequence). This CDR3 comprises 14 residues. Unmatched junction bases numbered 4, after V lost 3 bases and J lost 4 bases. CDR3: CASSIGSGRETQYF. Written as DNA, the CDR3 is TGTGCCAGTAGTATTGGAAGCGGGAGAGAGACCCAGTACTTC.

J is TRBJ1-6 and V is TRBV6-6; 11 nucleotides match TRBD1. The CDR3 loop spans 17 amino acids. Germline V gene data show CDR1 as MNHNY and CDR2 as SVGAGI (reference sequence). V shed 5 bases, J shed 6 bases, and the junction held 9 bases outside the gene matches. CDR3 sequence: CASSPVWGQGVNSPLHF. As DNA, the CDR3 is TGTGCCAGCAGTCCTGTTTGGGGACAGGGGGTTAATTCACCCCTCCACTTT.

CDR3 region: CASSQKISVTQETQYF. The DNA for the CDR3 is TGTGCCAGCAGCCAAAAGATTAGCGTAACTCAAGAGACCCAGTACTTC. V and J are TRBV3-1 (or the pseudogene TRBV3-2) and TRBJ2-5, with D perhaps TRBD2 (5 bases). Germline CDR1 is LGHDT and CDR2 is YNNKEL (reference sequence). Trimming pared 2 bases from V and 2 bases from J, leaving 15 bases between. The CDR3 runs to 16 residues.

The J gene is TRBJ2-5, the V gene TRBV6-2 or TRBV6-3; the match to TRBD1 covers 8 bases. J was trimmed by 4 bases and V by 5 bases; bases with no gene match: 6. The length of the CDR3 is 14 residues. Germline lookup yields CDR1 MNHEY and CDR2 SVGEGT. The chain's CDR3 is CASSIRGQRETQYF. The CDR3 DNA follows: TGTGCCAGCAGTATCAGGGGGCAGAGAGAGACCCAGTACTTC.

The chain joins TRBV7-2 to TRBJ1-1; no definite D call. In germline, CDR1 is SGHTA, CDR2 FQGNSA. This CDR3 is built from 15 residues. Trimming took 1 base from V and 9 from J, leaving 18 bases between them. The chain's CDR3 is CASSLVSQMGKKAFF. CDR3 bases: TGTGCCAGCAGCTTAGTGTCTCAAATGGGCAAAAAAGCTTTCTTT.

The CDR3 DNA reads as TGTGCCAGTAGCCTTACAGTGAACACTGAAGCTTTCTTT. Protein: CASSLTVNTEAFF. This chain links TRBV19 with TRBJ1-1; D call uncertain. The V end was cut by 6 bases, the J end by 0 bases, with 8 bases between. Germline loops: CDR1 LNHDA, CDR2 SQIVND (reference sequence). This CDR3 is built from 13 residues.

The V call is TRBV7-9, the J call TRBJ2-5, with 8 bases that match TRBD2. This CDR3 region has 15 residues. Trimming removed 7 bases from V and 5 bases from J; junction bases left unmatched: 12. CDR1 SEHNR and CDR2 FQNEAQ come from the germline V gene (reference sequence). CDR3 sequence reads: CASNNLAGGSETQYF. The DNA of the CDR3 is TGTGCCAGCAATAACCTGGCGGGGGGTTCTGAGACCCAGTACTTC.

The chain is built from TRBV27 and TRBJ2-7, with 7 positions matching TRBD1. Unmatched junction bases numbered 9, after V lost 6 bases and J lost 4 bases. The CDR3 runs to 14 residues. From germline, CDR1 is MNHEY and CDR2 SMNVEV (reference sequence). The CDR3 DNA reads as TGTGCCAGCAGACCTCCGACAGGGATGTACGAGCAGTACTTC. Translated, it gives CASRPPTGMYEQYF.

The V gene is TRBV4-1, the J gene TRBJ1-3; maybe TRBD1 (5 bases). The CDR3 contains 16 residues. Germline V gene lookup returns CDR1 MGHRA and CDR2 YSYEKL. Between the trimmed V and J ends, which lost 0 bases and 8 bases, there was a span of 17 bases. The CDR3 loop is CASSQDPGGVGDTIYF. The CDR3 nucleotides read TGCGCCAGCAGCCAAGATCCTGGAGGGGTAGGGGACACCATATATTTT.

This chain links TRBV10-2 with TRBJ2-5; 7 bases map to TRBD2. Trimming cost V 0 bases and J 2 bases; bases outside gene matches: 6. This CDR3 comprises 16 residues. Germline CDR1 and CDR2: WSHSY and SAAADI. The CDR3 DNA is TGCGCCAGCAGTGAGTCGTCTAGCGGACTTCAAGAGACCCAGTACTTC. Protein: CASSESSSGLQETQYF.

This chain uses TRBV7-6 with TRBJ1-5; D remains unclear. The CDR3 covers 15 residues. Deletions cut 2 bases from V and 3 bases from J, with 11 bases between. Germline V lookup: CDR1 SGHVS, CDR2 FNYEAQ. CDR3 loop: CASSLLGGLNQPQHF. DNA of the CDR3: TGTGCCAGCAGCTTACTGGGAGGCCTCAATCAGCCCCAGCATTTT.

The J gene is TRBJ1-2, the V gene TRBV5-4; the D gene is possibly TRBD1 (6 bases). The CDR3 is made up of 18 amino acids. The germline V gene has CDR1 SGHNT and CDR2 YYREEE (reference sequence). The V gene lost 0 bases and the J gene lost 4 bases, with 22 bases spanning the gap. DNA of the CDR3: TGTGCCAGCAGCTTGGGGGGGTTGGGGGCCCCCACCGGCTATGGCTACACCTTC. Protein product: CASSLGGLGAPTGYGYTF.

The rearrangement joins TRBV28 to TRBJ1-2, with unresolved D. This CDR3 has 12 residues. Germline values: CDR1 MDHEN, CDR2 SYDVKM. Trimming shortened V by 2 bases and J by 8 bases, and 9 bases separated the two germline ends. The CDR3 here is CASSLNPEGYTF. CDR3 nucleotides: TGTGCCAGCAGTTTAAACCCCGAGGGCTACACCTTC.

The chain recombines TRBV19 with TRBJ1-4; D is uncertain. CDR3 length: 14 amino acids. Trimming left V 5 bases short and J 5 bases short, with 12 bases between. CDR1 and CDR2 from the germline V gene are LNHDA and SQIVND (reference sequence). CDR3: CASSLQLQNEKLFF. CDR3 DNA: TGTGCCAGTAGTTTACAGCTCCAGAATGAAAAACTGTTTTTT.

The chain employs TRBV5-4 and TRBJ2-7; 8 positions match TRBD1. This CDR3 is built from 17 residues. V lost 3 bases to trimming and J lost 0 bases; unmatched junction nucleotides: 11. Per the germline V gene, CDR1 is SGHNT and CDR2 is YYREEE (reference sequence). CDR3 region: CASSSLGRTGFSYEQYF. The CDR3 DNA reads as TGTGCCAGCAGCTCGCTAGGTCGGACAGGGTTCTCCTACGAGCAGTACTTC.

This clone was seen a single time. The rearrangement links TRBV27 to TRBJ1-4; 8 bases agree with TRBD1. Per the germline V gene, CDR1 is MNHEY and CDR2 is SMNVEV (reference sequence). V was clipped by 3 bases and J by 0 bases; unmatched bases: 9. This CDR3 comprises 18 residues. This chain's CDR3 is CASSFIPPGGTTNEKLFF. DNA of the CDR3: TGTGCCAGCAGTTTTATACCCCCAGGGGGCACAACTAATGAAAAACTGTTTTTT.